These 14 T cell receptor beta chains were sequenced from one sample in a study of blood T cell repertoires in COVID-19. The repertoire was sequenced with immunoSEQ multiplex PCR; TCRdb's copy has only in-frame clones and lacks some. The table has 250,000 or so clones, about 87% seen once; the top ten hold over 4%. The sequenced material came from PBMCs or T cells enriched from blood (not recorded which). The origin of the receptors is a woman aged 25-40 years with acute COVID-19.

The chain uses TRBV4-1 and TRBJ1-5, with D perhaps TRBD1 (5 bases). This CDR3 is built from 17 residues. CDR1 is MGHRA and CDR2 is YSYEKL in the germline V gene. V shed 3 bases and J shed 0 bases, with 15 bases lying between them. CDR3: CASSQRGGSGSNQPQHF. In DNA, the CDR3 is TGCGCCAGCAGCCAGCGGGGGGGTTCGGGTAGCAATCAGCCCCAGCATTTT.

V usage is TRBV6-2 or TRBV6-3 and J usage is TRBJ1-2, with 10 bases identical to TRBD1. Trimming at V came to 5 bases and at J to 7 bases, leaving 4 bases not matched to a gene. CDR1 is MNHEY and CDR2 is SVGEGT in the germline V gene. The CDR3 spans 13 residues. DNA of the CDR3: TGTGCCAGCAGTGACAGGGGGCTCGGTGGCTACACCTTC. It specifies CASSDRGLGGYTF.

The chain is built from TRBV27 and TRBJ2-3; 13 nucleotides line up with TRBD2. Germline trimming cut 8 bases from V and 4 bases from J; bases unmatched to any gene: 6. CDR3 length: 15 amino acids. Germline loops: CDR1 MNHEY, CDR2 SMNVEV (reference sequence). The CDR3 nucleotides read TGTGCCAGCCGACGGACTAGCGGGAGTTCAGATACGCAGTATTTT. Translating it yields CASRRTSGSSDTQYF.

This clone was seen a single time. The rearrangement joins TRBV5-8 to TRBJ2-7; D not resolved. Per the germline V gene, CDR1 is SGHTS and CDR2 is YDEGEE. The CDR3 sequence is 13 residues long. Between the trimmed V and J ends, which lost 0 bases and 6 bases, there was a span of 10 bases. CDR3 in amino acids: CASSLVAVREQYF. As DNA, the CDR3 is TGTGCCAGCAGCTTGGTGGCGGTGCGCGAGCAGTACTTC.

This chain joins TRBV3-1 (or the pseudogene TRBV3-2) and TRBJ2-7; no firm D call. CDR1 LGHDT and CDR2 YNNKEL come from the germline V gene (reference sequence). The CDR3 consists of 12 residues. With 1 base removed from V and 5 bases from J, the gap between germline ends came to 6 bases. The CDR3 reads CASSQAEHEQYF. The CDR3, as DNA: TGTGCCAGCAGCCAAGCTGAGCACGAGCAGTACTTC.

This chain links TRBV24-1 with TRBJ2-7, with TRBD2 identical over 11 bases. Germline loops: CDR1 KGHDR, CDR2 SFDVKD. CDR3 size: 19 residues. Trimming at V came to 6 bases and at J to 0 bases, leaving 15 bases not matched to a gene. CDR3 sequence: CATSSNGASGRTYSYEQYF. CDR3 sequence (DNA): TGTGCCACCAGTTCGAACGGGGCTAGCGGGAGGACCTACTCCTACGAGCAGTACTTC.

This chain uses TRBV28 with TRBJ2-5; TRBD1 matches at 9 bases. Per the germline V gene, CDR1 is MDHEN and CDR2 is SYDVKM. Trimming took 10 bases from V and 4 from J; bases not matched to a gene: 13. This CDR3 region has 15 residues. CDR3 DNA: TGTGCCACCAGGACAGGGGCGGAAGGGCCAGAGACCCAGTACTTC. Translated, it gives CATRTGAEGPETQYF.

The J gene is TRBJ2-7, the V gene TRBV19; a possible D gene is TRBD1 (5 bases). The CDR3 covers 16 residues. With 1 base removed from V and 0 bases from J, the gap between germline ends came to 13 bases. CDR1 and CDR2 from the germline V gene are LNHDA and SQIVND (reference sequence). Here the CDR3 DNA reads TGTGCCAGTAGTATAGGAAGGGGTCGGAGCTCCTACGAGCAGTACTTC. Its protein product is CASSIGRGRSSYEQYF.

The chain has TRBV5-1 and TRBJ1-1, with 9 bases matching TRBD1. The germline V gene encodes CDR1 SGHRS and CDR2 YFSETQ. The V gene end was trimmed by 0 bases and the J gene end by 4 bases; junction bases not matched to a gene: 1. The CDR3 has 14 residues. The CDR3 region is CASSLAGQGTEAFF. The CDR3 DNA reads as TGCGCCAGCAGCTTGGCGGGACAGGGCACTGAAGCTTTCTTT.

The J gene is TRBJ2-7, the V gene TRBV6-5; 9 bases are shared with TRBD1. Unmatched junction bases numbered 8, after V lost 6 bases and J lost 2 bases. CDR1 MNHEY and CDR2 SVGAGI come from the germline V gene. The CDR3 runs to 15 residues. CDR3 in DNA: TGTGCCAGCAGCAACGGACAGGGGAGGGCCTACGAGCAGTACTTC. Its protein product is CASSNGQGRAYEQYF.

The rearrangement links TRBV5-1 to TRBJ2-2; a weak D match, TRBD2 (5 bases). Per the germline V gene, CDR1 is SGHRS and CDR2 is YFSETQ. Trimming took off 10 bases at V and 5 bases at J, with 12 bases between the two ends. The CDR3 is 12 residues long. The CDR3 sequence: CAWRAETGELFF. In DNA, the CDR3 is TGCGCCTGGCGGGCGGAGACCGGGGAGCTGTTTTTT.

The chain uses TRBV19 and TRBJ2-1, with D unclear. V dropped 2 bases and J dropped 0 bases, with 11 bases sitting between them. The CDR3 runs to 16 residues. Looked up from germline, CDR1 is LNHDA and CDR2 is SQIVND (reference sequence). CDR3 loop: CASSISNSGSYNEQFF. The CDR3, as DNA: TGTGCCAGTAGTATATCAAACAGTGGCTCCTACAATGAGCAGTTCTTC.

V and J are TRBV27 and TRBJ2-5, with TRBD2 identical over 9 bases. V lost 5 bases, J lost 4 bases, and 11 bases stayed unmatched. The CDR3 is 16 amino acids. Germline assignment: CDR1 MNHEY and CDR2 SMNVEV (reference sequence). This chain's CDR3 is CASSMTSGAGRETQYF. The CDR3 DNA is TGTGCCAGCAGTATGACTAGCGGTGCGGGGAGAGAGACCCAGTACTTC.

This chain links TRBV20-1 with TRBJ2-7; the match to TRBD2 covers 15 bases. Germline CDR1 and CDR2: DFQATT and SNEGSKA (reference sequence). The V gene end was trimmed by 3 bases and the J gene end by 5 bases; junction bases not matched to a gene: 11. The CDR3 has 17 amino acids. CDR3 protein: CSASAAGTSGRINEQYF. CDR3 DNA: TGCAGTGCTAGTGCTGCCGGGACTAGCGGGAGGATCAACGAGCAGTACTTC.